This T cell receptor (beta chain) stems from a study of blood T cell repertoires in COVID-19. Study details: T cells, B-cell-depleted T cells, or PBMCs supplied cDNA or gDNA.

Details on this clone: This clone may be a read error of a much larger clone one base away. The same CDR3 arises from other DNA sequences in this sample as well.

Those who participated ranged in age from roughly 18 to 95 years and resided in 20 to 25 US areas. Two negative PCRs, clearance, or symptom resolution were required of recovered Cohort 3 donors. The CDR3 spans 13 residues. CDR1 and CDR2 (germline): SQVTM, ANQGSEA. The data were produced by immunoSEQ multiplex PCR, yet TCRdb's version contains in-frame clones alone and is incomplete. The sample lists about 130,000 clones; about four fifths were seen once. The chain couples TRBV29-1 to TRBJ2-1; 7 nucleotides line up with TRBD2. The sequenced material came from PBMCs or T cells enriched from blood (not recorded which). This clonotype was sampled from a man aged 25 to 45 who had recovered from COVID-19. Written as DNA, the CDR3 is TGCAGCCAAGGGAGGGGTCTCCTCAATGAGCAATTCTTC. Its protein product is CSQGRGLLNEQFF.